These T cell receptor beta chains were read from a single sample in a study of blood T cell repertoires in COVID-19. Sequenced by immunoSEQ multiplex PCR; TCRdb stores in-frame clones only, minus some. The sample yields hundreds of thousands of clones, roughly 80% seen once. Source material: peripheral blood. These receptors all come from a woman between 40 and 55 years old with active or convalescent COVID-19. Both conserved end residues are part of each CDR3.

j_call v_call cdr3_aa
TRBJ1-1 TRBV5-1 CASSLGWGTGGRNTEAFF
TRBJ1-1 TRBV6-6 CASQPFGGDRDSKAFF
TRBJ1-2 TRBV9 CASSVVDRYEANYGYTF
TRBJ1-1 TRBV6-5 CASSLQGTNTEAFF
TRBJ1-1 TRBV12-3/TRBV12-4 CASSPLTEAFF
TRBJ2-1 TRBV5-1 CASSQTGYYNEQFF
TRBJ2-3 TRBV2 CASSPNTDTQYF
TRBJ1-1 TRBV27 CASRPLMHGVPNTEAFF
TRBJ1-6 TRBV6-1 CASSESSGGNSPLHF
TRBJ1-1 TRBV10-3 CAIKNSGTGATEAFF
TRBJ1-4 TRBV29-1 CSARTGSNEKLFF
TRBJ1-4 TRBV30 CAWRGRGEKLFF
TRBJ1-3 TRBV30 CAWSHSRNAIYF
TRBJ1-6 TRBV4-1 CASSQDVGGGNSPLHF
TRBJ2-1 TRBV5-1 CASSLVGANEQFF
TRBJ2-2 TRBV7-9 CASSLDGRRTGELFF
TRBJ1-1 TRBV7-3 CASSPGPNTEAFF
TRBJ2-6 TRBV15 CATSRDLGSGANVLTF
TRBJ1-2 TRBV2 CASRPGQGAGYGYTF
TRBJ2-1 TRBV2 CASRALAGGSYNEQFF
TRBJ2-7 TRBV19 CASRPSGGAYEQYF
TRBJ1-2 TRBV7-2 CASSLVRRKGGYGYTF
TRBJ2-2 TRBV3-1/TRBV3-2 CASGGTRGFGELFF
TRBJ1-4 TRBV11-2 CASSLGQGGEKLFF
TRBJ1-1 TRBV9 CASSVEDRAGIGTEAFF
TRBJ1-5 TRBV19 CASSTGVGGNQPQHF
TRBJ1-1 TRBV7-9 CASSPGRANTEAFF
TRBJ1-2 TRBV15 CATSRGGSRAGYTF
TRBJ2-2 TRBV6-5 CASSQEFYGELFF
TRBJ2-1 TRBV19 CASSTGLAGYYEQFF
TRBJ1-4 TRBV2 CASSYPGGNEKLFF
TRBJ1-1 TRBV7-9 CASSLGGQSTEAFF
TRBJ2-3 TRBV6-5 CASSYSASTDTQYF
TRBJ1-5 TRBV19 CASSIIYQPQHF
TRBJ1-1 TRBV2 CASSPPLENTEAFF